This TCR beta chain was sequenced during a study of response to subunit inactivated influenza vaccine. Study-wide results and limits: Each seasonal influenza vaccination recruits few new T cells, the authors suggested.

As concerns this clonotype: The target antigen is unknown.

Via MiXCR, TCRdb re-called the RT-PCR reads, giving one row per CDR3 protein. The table lists about 800,000 distinct CDR3 sequences, about 20% of them singletons. Germline CDR1 and CDR2: SGHRS and YFSETQ. CDR3 length: 15 residues. Losses at the gene ends were 4 bases for V and 2 bases for J; bases not matched to a gene: 5. This chain joins TRBV5-1 and TRBJ1-4; 7 nucleotides align to TRBD1. The sample was PBMCs from blood, taken about 5 days after vaccination. The sequence derives from a man aged 50 to 59 who received an inactivated influenza vaccine. The CDR3 region has the DNA TGCGCCAGCAGCACGAAAGGGGGCACTAATGAAAAACTGTTTTTT. It translates to CASSTKGGTNEKLFF.